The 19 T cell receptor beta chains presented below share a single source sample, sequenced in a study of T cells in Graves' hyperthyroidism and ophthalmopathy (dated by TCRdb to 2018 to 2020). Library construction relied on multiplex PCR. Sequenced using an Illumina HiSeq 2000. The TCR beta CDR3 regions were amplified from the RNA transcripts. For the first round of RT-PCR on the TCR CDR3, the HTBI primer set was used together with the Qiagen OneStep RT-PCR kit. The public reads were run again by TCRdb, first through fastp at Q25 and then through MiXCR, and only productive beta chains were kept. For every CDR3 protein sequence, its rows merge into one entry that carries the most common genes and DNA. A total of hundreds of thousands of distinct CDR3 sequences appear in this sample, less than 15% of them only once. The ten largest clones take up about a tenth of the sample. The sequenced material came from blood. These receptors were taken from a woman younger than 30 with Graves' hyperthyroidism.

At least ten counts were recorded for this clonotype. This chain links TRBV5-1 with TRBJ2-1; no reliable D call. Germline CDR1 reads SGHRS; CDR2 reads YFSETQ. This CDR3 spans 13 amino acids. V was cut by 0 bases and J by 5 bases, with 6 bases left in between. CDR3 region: CASSLGWNNEQFF. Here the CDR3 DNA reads TGCGCCAGCAGCTTGGGTTGGAACAATGAGCAGTTCTTC.

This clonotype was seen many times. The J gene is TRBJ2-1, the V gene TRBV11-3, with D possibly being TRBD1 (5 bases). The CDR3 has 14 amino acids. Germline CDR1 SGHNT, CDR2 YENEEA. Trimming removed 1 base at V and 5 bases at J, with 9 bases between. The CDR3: CASSLARVDNEQFF. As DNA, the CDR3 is TGTGCCAGCAGCTTAGCCAGGGTTGACAATGAGCAGTTCTTC.

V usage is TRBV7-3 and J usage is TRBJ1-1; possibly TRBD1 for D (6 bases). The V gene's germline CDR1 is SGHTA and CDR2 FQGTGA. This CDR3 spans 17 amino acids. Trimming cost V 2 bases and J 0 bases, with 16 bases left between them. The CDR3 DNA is TGTGCCAGCAGCTTAGTGGGGGGCAGCCGTATGAACACTGAAGCTTTCTTT. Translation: CASSLVGGSRMNTEAFF.

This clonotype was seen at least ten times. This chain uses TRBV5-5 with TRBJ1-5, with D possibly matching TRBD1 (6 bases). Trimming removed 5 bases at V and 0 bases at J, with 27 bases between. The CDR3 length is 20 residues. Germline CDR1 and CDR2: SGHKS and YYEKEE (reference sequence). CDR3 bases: TGTGCCAGCAGTCAGGAGGACTTAATCCAGGGGCCTTATAGCAATCAGCCCCAGCATTTT. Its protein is CASSQEDLIQGPYSNQPQHF.

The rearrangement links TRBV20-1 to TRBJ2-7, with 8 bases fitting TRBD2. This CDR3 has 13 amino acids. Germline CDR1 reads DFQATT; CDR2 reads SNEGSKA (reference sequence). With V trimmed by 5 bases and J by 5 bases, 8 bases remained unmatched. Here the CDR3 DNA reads TGCAGTGCTCAAGCGGGAGTGGGCCACGAGCAGTACTTC. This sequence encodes CSAQAGVGHEQYF.

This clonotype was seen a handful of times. The chain's CDR3 is CASSQLAGSSYNEQFF. CDR3 DNA: TGTGCCAGCAGCCAACTAGCGGGGAGCTCCTACAATGAGCAGTTCTTC. The chain couples TRBV7-3 to TRBJ2-1; 10 positions agree with TRBD2. With V trimmed by 5 bases and J by 0 bases, 4 bases remained unmatched. CDR1 is SGHTA and CDR2 is FQGTGA in the germline V gene. The CDR3 spans 16 residues. Filled out from reference TRBV7-3 and TRBJ2-1, the complete variable domain reads GAGVSQTPSNKVTEKGKYVELRCDPISGHTALYWYRQSLGQGPEFLIYFQGTGAADDSGLPNDRFFAVRPEGSVSTLKIQRTERGDSAVYLCASSQLAGSSYNEQFFGPGTRLTVL.

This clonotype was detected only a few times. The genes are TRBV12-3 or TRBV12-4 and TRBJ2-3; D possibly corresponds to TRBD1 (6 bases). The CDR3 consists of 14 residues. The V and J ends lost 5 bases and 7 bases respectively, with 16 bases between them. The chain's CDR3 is CASSPRQGLNTQYF. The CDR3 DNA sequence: TGTGCCAGCAGTCCCCGCCAGGGGCTGAATACGCAGTATTTT.

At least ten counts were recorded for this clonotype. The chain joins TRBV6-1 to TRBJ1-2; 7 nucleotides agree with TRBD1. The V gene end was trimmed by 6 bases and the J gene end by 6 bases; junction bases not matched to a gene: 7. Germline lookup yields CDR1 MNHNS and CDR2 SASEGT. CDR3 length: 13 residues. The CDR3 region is CASRRMTGNGYTF. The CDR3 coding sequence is TGTGCCAGCAGGCGGATGACAGGGAATGGCTACACCTTC.

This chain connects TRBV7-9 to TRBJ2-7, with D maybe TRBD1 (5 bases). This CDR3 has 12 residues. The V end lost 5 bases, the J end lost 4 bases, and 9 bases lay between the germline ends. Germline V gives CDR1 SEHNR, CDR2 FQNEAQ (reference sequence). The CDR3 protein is CASSRTMYEQYF. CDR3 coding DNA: TGTGCCAGCAGCCGGACAATGTACGAGCAGTACTTC. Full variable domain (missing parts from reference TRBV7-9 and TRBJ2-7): DTGVSQNPRHKITKRGQNVTFRCDPISEHNRLYWYRQTLGQGPEFLTYFQNEAQLEKSRLLSDRFSAERPKGSFSTLEIQRTEQGDSAMYLCASSRTMYEQYFGPGTRLTVT.

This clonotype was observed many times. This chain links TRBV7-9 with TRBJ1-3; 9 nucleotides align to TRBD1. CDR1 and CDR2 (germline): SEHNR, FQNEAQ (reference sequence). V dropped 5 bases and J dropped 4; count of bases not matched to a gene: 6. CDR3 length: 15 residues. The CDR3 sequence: CASSTGTGFGNTIYF. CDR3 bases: TGTGCCAGCAGCACCGGGACAGGGTTCGGAAACACCATATATTTT.

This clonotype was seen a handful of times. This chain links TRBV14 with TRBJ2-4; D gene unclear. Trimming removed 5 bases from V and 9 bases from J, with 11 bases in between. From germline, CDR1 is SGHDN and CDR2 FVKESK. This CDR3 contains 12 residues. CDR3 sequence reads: CASSAPDAIQYF. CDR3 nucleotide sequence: TGTGCCAGCAGCGCTCCGGACGCCATTCAGTACTTC.

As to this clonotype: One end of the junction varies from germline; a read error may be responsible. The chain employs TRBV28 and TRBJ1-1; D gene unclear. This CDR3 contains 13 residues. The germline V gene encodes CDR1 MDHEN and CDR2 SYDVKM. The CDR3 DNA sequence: TGTGCCAGCAGTCCTCCCGACCTCACTGGAGCTTTCTTT. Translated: CASSPPDLTGAFF.

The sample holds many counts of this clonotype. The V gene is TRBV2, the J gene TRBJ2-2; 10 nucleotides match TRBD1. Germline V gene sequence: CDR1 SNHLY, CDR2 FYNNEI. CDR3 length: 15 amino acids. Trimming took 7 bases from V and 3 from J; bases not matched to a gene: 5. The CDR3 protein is CASTSTGGDTGELFF. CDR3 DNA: TGTGCCAGCACCTCGACAGGGGGCGACACCGGGGAGCTGTTTTTT.

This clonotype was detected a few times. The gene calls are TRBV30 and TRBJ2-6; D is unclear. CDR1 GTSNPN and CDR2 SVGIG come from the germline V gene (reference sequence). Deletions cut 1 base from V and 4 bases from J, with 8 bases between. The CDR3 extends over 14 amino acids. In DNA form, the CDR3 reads TGTGCCTGGAGTGGTGGGTACGGGGCCAACGTCCTGACTTTC. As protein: CAWSGGYGANVLTF. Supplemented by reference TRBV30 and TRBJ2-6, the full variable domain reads SQTIHQWPATLVQPVGSPLSLECTVEGTSNPNLYWYRQAAGRGLQLLFYSVGIGQISSEVPQNLSASRPQDRQFILSSKKLLLSDSGFYLCAWSGGYGANVLTFGAGSRLTVL.

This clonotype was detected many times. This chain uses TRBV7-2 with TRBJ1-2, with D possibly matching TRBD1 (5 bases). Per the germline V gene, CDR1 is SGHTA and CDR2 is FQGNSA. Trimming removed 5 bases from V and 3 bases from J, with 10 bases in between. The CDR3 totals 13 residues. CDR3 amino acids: CASSLTTDYGYTF. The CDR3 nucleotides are TGTGCCAGCAGCCTAACGACAGACTATGGCTACACCTTC.

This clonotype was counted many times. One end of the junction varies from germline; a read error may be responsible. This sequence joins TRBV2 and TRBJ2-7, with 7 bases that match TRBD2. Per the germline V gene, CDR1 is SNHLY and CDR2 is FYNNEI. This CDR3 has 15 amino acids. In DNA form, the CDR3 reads TGTGCCAGCAGAGAAGCGACTAGCCCTTCCTACGAGCAGTACTTC. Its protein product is CASREATSPSYEQYF.

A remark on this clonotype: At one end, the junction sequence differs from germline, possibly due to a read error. The DNA of the CDR3 is TGTGCCAGCAGCACCCTCGGGGGGGCCAGCGTCCTGACTTTC. It encodes CASSTLGGASVLTF. The V call is TRBV7-2, the J call TRBJ2-6; 8 bases are shared with TRBD2. Germline CDR1 and CDR2: SGHTA and FQGNSA. CDR3 length: 14 amino acids.

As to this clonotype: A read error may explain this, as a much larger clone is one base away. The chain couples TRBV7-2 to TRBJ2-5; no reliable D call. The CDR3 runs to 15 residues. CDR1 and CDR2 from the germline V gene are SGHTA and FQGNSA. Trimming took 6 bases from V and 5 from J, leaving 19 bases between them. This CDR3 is CASRSSGLLGETQYF. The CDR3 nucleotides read TGTGCCAGCAGATCCTCCGGGCTACTGGGGGAGACCCAGTACTTC.

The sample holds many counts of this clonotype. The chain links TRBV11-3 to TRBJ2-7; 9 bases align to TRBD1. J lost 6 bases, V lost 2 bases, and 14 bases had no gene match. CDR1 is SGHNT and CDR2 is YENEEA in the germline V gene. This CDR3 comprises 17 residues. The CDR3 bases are TGTGCCAGCAGCTTATTCCGGCCGGGACAGGGTCCCCTCGAGCAGTACTTC. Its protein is CASSLFRPGQGPLEQYF. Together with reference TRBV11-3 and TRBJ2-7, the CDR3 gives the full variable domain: EAGVVQSPRYKIIEKKQPVAFWCNPISGHNTLYWYLQNLGQGPELLIRYENEEAVDDSQLPKDRFSAERLKGVDSTLKIQPAELGDSAVYLCASSLFRPGQGPLEQYFGPGTRLTVT.